The T cell receptor beta chain described here comes from a study of control samples from healthy donors and cancer patients. Germline CDR1 is KGHSH and CDR2 is LQKENI. V dropped 0 bases and J dropped 7 bases, with 19 bases sitting between them. CDR3 length: 17 residues. Clones were sequenced by immunoSEQ multiplex PCR, and TCRdb holds only the in-frame ones, with some missing. Among about 77,000 clones listed, 92% were seen once. The sequenced sample was blood. The clonotype was recovered from a woman aged 55 to 70 in good health. The V and J genes are TRBV18 and TRBJ2-1, with D perhaps matching TRBD1 (6 bases). The CDR3: CASSPPEGQGNTNEQFF. CDR3 DNA: TGTGCCAGCTCACCACCCGAGGGGCAGGGGAACACGAATGAGCAGTTCTTC.